This TCR beta chain was documented in a study of shared clonotypes between healthy human individuals. A remark on this clone: Its antigen is currently unknown.

The CDR3 has 15 amino acids. Trimming at V came to 7 bases and at J to 0 bases, leaving 6 bases not matched to a gene. Germline lookup yields CDR1 MNHNS and CDR2 SASEGT. Study findings and constraints: Several donors held around 5% of naive CD4 clonotypes in common.

Assay used: immunoSEQ multiplex PCR; TCRdb lists only in-frame clones, some missing. The table shows some 800,000 clones, with approximately 92% occurring only once. Only CD45RO-negative cells positively selected for CCR7 counted as naive CD8 cells, so terminally differentiated effector memory CD45RA+ cells were excluded. This sequence originates from a man younger than 40 in good health. The V call is TRBV6-1, the J call TRBJ1-1, with 9 bases fitting TRBD1. Sequencing was carried out using naive CD8+ T cells sorted from blood. CDR3 bases: TGTGCCAGCATCGGGACAGGGTACGTGAACACTGAAGCTTTCTTT. Its translation: CASIGTGYVNTEAFF.